This T cell receptor beta chain appears in the sequencing data of a study of CD8+ T cells in alopecia areata. Findings and caveats of the study: Tissue-resident alphabeta T cells belonging to normal skin likewise get sequenced within scalp specimens.

Concerning this clone itself: Its matching antigen is unknown.

J lost 2 bases, V lost 7 bases, and 7 bases had no gene match. The CDR3 is made up of 13 amino acids. Per the germline V gene, CDR1 is SQVTM and CDR2 is ANQGSEA. Following extraction, RNA underwent reverse transcription to cDNA, which served as the sequencing template. Assay used: immunoSEQ multiplex PCR; TCRdb lists only in-frame clones, some missing. The repertoire holds 150,000 to 200,000 clones, with 50% to 70% as singletons. Treatment of the sample: oral pan-JAK inhibitor, 5-10 mg twice daily. Alopecia areata patients provided lesional scalp punch biopsies and peripheral blood. This receptor was identified in a human donor with alopecia areata. J is TRBJ1-1 and V is TRBV29-1; TRBD1 matches 7 bases. The specimen comprised CD4+ T cells sorted from blood, sampled between weeks 47 and 50, from a patient treated with tofacitinib. The CDR3 is CSGQGQLNTEAFF. The CDR3 DNA sequence: TGCAGCGGACAGGGACAGTTAAACACTGAAGCTTTCTTT.